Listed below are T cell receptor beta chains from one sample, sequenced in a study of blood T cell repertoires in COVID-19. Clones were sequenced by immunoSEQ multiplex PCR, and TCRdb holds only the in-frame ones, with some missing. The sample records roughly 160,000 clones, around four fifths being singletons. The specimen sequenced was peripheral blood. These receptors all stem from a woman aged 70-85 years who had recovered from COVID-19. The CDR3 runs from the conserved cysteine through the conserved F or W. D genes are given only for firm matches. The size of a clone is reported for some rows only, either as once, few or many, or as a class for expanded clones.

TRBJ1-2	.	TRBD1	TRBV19	CASSIVGTGLYGYTF	TGTGCCAGTAGTATCGTGGGGACAGGGCTGTATGGCTACACCTTC
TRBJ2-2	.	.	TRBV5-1	CASSMGGTDPTGELFF	TGCGCCAGCAGCATGGGGGGGACAGATCCCACCGGGGAGCTGTTTTTT
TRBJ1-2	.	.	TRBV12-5	CASGPLGRGGYTF	TGTGCTAGTGGTCCCCTTGGGAGGGGCGGCTACACCTTC
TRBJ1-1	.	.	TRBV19	CASSTRAEAFF	TGTGCCAGTAGTACACGAGCTGAAGCTTTCTTT
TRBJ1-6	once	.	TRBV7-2	CASSLGGSPNSPLHF	TGTGCCAGCAGCTTAGGTGGCAGTCCTAATTCACCCCTCCACTTT
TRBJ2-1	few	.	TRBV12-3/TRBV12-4	CASTDGRDEQFF	TGTGCCAGCACCGACGGGCGGGATGAGCAGTTCTTC
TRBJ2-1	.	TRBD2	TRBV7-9	CASRAAVGRGYNEQFF	TGTGCCAGCCGAGCTGCCGTGGGGCGGGGGTACAATGAGCAGTTCTTC
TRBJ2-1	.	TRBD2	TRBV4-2	CASSQGGGRWGNEQFF	TGTGCCAGCAGCCAAGGGGGAGGGAGGTGGGGCAATGAGCAGTTCTTC
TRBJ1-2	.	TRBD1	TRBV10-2	CASGDGDSRVF	TGCGCCAGCGGCGACGGGGACAGTCGAGTCTTC
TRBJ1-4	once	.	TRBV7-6	CASSPRRTATNEKLFF	TGTGCCAGCAGCCCCAGACGGACTGCAACTAATGAAAAACTGTTTTTT
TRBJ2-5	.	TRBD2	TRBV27	CASRQTGTSGIQYF	TGTGCCAGCAGGCAAACCGGGACTAGCGGGATCCAGTACTTC
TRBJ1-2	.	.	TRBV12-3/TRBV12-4	CASSFGGGYTF	TGTGCCAGCAGTTTTGGGGGCGGCTACACCTTC
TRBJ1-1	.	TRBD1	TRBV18	CASSPNRGNTEAFF	TGTGCCAGCTCACCGAACAGGGGTAACACTGAAGCTTTCTTT
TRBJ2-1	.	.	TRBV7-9	CASSPRGFRGHNEQFF	TGTGCCAGCAGCCCCAGGGGCTTCAGGGGCCACAATGAGCAGTTCTTC
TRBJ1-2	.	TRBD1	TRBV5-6	CASSLGTGPTGYTF	TGTGCCAGCAGCTTGGGGACAGGGCCCACTGGCTACACCTTC
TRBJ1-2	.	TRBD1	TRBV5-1	CASSPGQDVDYTF	TGCGCCAGCAGCCCCGGACAGGATGTTGACTACACCTTC
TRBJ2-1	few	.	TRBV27	CASSSYRGGSYNEQFF	TGTGCCAGCAGTTCATACCGGGGTGGGTCCTACAATGAGCAGTTCTTC
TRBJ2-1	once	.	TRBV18	CASSPRGDNEQFF	TGTGCCAGCTCACCACGGGGGGACAATGAGCAGTTCTTC
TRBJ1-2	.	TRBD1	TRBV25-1	CASAPGTGANWNYGYTF	TGTGCCAGCGCCCCGGGGACAGGGGCAAACTGGAACTATGGCTACACCTTC
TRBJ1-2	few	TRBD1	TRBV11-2	CASSSARTGTGYTF	TGTGCCAGCAGCTCCGCCCGGACAGGGACGGGCTACACCTTC
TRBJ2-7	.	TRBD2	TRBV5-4	CASSLGRAGEYEQYF	TGTGCCAGCAGCTTGGGGCGAGCGGGGGAATACGAGCAGTACTTC
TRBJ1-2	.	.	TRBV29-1	CSVLGASGGNYGYTF	TGCAGCGTTCTAGGGGCCTCGGGGGGTAACTATGGCTACACCTTC
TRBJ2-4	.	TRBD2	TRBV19	CASSPRRGLAGGGENIQYF	TGTGCCAGTAGTCCCCGCCGGGGACTAGCGGGAGGCGGGGAAAACATTCAGTACTTC
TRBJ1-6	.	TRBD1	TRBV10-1	CASFPGYRGTSYNSPLHF	TGCGCCAGCTTCCCTGGGTACAGGGGGACGTCCTATAATTCACCCCTCCACTTT
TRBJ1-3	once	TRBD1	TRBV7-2	CASSQPRQGDTIYF	TGTGCCAGCAGCCAGCCGCGACAGGGGGACACCATATATTTT
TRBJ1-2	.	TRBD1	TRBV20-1	CSARPRGGYTF	TGCAGTGCTCGCCCCAGGGGGGGCTACACCTTC
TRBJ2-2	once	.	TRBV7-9	CASSSPDTGELFF	TGTGCCAGCAGCTCCCCTGACACCGGGGAGCTGTTTTTT
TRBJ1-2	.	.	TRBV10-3	CAIWAGGGPLYGYTF	TGTGCCATCTGGGCCGGGGGAGGGCCCCTCTATGGCTACACCTTC
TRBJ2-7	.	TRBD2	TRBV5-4	CASTAGGSSYEQYF	TGTGCCAGCACCGCGGGCGGGAGCTCCTACGAGCAGTACTTC
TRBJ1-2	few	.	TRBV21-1	CASSRALRDQNYGYTF	TGTGCCAGCAGCCGGGCCCTCAGGGATCAGAACTATGGCTACACCTTC
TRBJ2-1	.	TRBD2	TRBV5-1	CASSDGTPGGEQFF	TGCGCCAGCAGCGACGGGACTCCCGGGGGGGAGCAGTTCTTC
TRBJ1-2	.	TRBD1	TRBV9	CASSAGTGRTYGYTF	TGTGCCAGCAGCGCCGGGACAGGGAGGACCTATGGCTACACCTTC
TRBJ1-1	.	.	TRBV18	CASSGAQGRGTEAFF	TGTGCCAGCTCAGGGGCACAGGGAAGGGGCACTGAAGCTTTCTTT
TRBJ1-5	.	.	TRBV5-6	CASRAGPNQPQHF	TGTGCCAGCAGGGCAGGCCCCAATCAGCCCCAGCATTTT
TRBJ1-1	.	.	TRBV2	CASTNSRTEAFF	TGTGCCAGCACCAACAGTAGGACTGAAGCTTTCTTT
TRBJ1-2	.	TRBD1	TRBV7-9	CASSPGQLYGYTF	TGTGCCAGCAGCCCGGGACAGCTCTATGGCTACACCTTC
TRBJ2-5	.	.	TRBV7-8	CASSRQGWETQYF	TGTGCCAGCAGCCGCCAGGGGTGGGAGACCCAGTACTTC
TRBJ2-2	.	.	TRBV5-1	CASSPDRASGTGELFF	TGCGCCAGCAGCCCGGACCGGGCCTCGGGGACCGGGGAGCTGTTTTTT